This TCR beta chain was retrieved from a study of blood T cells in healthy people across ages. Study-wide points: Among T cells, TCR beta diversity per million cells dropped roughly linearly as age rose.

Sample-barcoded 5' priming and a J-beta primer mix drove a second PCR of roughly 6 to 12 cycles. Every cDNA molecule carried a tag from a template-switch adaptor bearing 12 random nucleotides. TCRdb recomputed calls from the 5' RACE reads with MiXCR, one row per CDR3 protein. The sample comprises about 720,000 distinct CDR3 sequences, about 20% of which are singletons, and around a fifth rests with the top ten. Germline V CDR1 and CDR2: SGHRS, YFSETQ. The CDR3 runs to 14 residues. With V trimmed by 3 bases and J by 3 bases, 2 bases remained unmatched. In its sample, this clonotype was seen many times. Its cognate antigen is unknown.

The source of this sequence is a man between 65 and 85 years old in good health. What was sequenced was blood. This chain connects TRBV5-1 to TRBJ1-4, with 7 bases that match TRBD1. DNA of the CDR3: TGCGCCAGCAGCTACAGGGGTTCTAATGAAAAACTGTTTTTT. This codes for CASSYRGSNEKLFF.